This entry concerns a single T cell receptor beta chain. Its antigen is unknown. No base qualities exist here, and no much larger clone lies one base off it. Reading the germline V gene gives CDR1 KGHSH and CDR2 LQKENI. Inclusive of the bounding cysteine and phenylalanine, the CDR3 is 15 residues long. Of all the DNA, just the CDR3 is kept, 45 bases in frame from base 1. V is shortened by 2 bases, J by 4 bases, and the region joining them spans 14 bases. The library was produced with 5' RACE. Instrument on record: Illumina HiSeq 2500. A second PCR of roughly 6 to 12 cycles was performed with a sample-barcoded 5' primer and a J-beta primer mix. Each TCR beta cDNA molecule received a unique molecular identifier from a template-switch 5' adaptor carrying 12 random nucleotides. Each sample yielded at least 2.5 million CDR3-containing paired-end reads. First-strand cDNA synthesis was performed from all RNA using the Mint cDNA synthesis kit, with priming by a TRBC-specific oligonucleotide. After uracil-DNA glycosylase treatment, a first 18-cycle PCR used universal primers M1SS and BC2_uni_R on all cDNA. The authors processed their data as follows. For normalization, 1 million high-quality reads, each with a distinct molecular identifier, were randomly selected from each sample. Reads sharing molecular identifiers were discarded rather than binned into consensus sequences. MiTCR, with a Q25 quality threshold and the strictest error-elimination algorithm, was used for CDR3 identification, clonotype clustering and error correction. A nonparametric unseen species model with Euler transformation was used to estimate lower-bound total TCR beta diversity. In-frame beta chains were kept once TCRdb had trimmed the public reads at Q25 with fastp and called clones with MiXCR. CDR3 protein sequences are deduplicated, and each keeps its most common genes and DNA. TCRdb, not the authors, supplied the V and J calls. The sample data list over a million distinct CDR3 sequences, and 55% to 75% of these were observed just once. Roughly 6.3% of the sample is held by the ten biggest clonotypes.

Donors were around 37 systemically healthy Caucasian individuals from Russia aged roughly 6 to 100 years. Each donor gave ten milliliters of peripheral blood, drawn into EDTA-treated Vacutainer tubes. Ficoll-Paque density-gradient centrifugation was used to isolate PBMCs, with at least 6.5 million per sample. Total RNA, at least 6 micrograms per sample, was extracted from PBMCs with Trizol reagent. For every donor, an aliquot of PBMCs went through flow cytometry to measure the percentages of naive CD45RAhigh/CD27high T cells. The data were obtained in a study of blood T cells in healthy people across ages (dated by TCRdb to about 2015). A note on the overall study: In model experiments, roughly one uniquely barcoded TCR beta cDNA molecule per two T cells was captured by template switching. For two donors (one aged 18 to 30 and one aged 80 or older), the study analyzed two additional independent replicas of 1 million unique cDNA reads from the same blood draw. To avoid experimental bias, donors of different ages were spread randomly across the sequencing lanes. The donors were split into four age groups: young (average 16 years), middle-aged (over 35), aged (more than 60) and long-lived (roughly 86). To track age-related changes in TCR beta repertoire diversity, the study relied on deep sequencing normalized with unique cDNA molecular identifiers. Overall results and qualifications from the work: As age increased, observed TCR beta diversity per million T cells dropped in a roughly linear way, and a significant reduction was already evident by age about 40. The long-lived group showed more naive CD4+ T cells, fewer expanded clones and increased TCR diversity than the aged group, suggesting age selection. Total diversity estimates from one million sequenced T cells were considered lower bounds and underestimates. Observed TCR beta diversity correlated strongly with the percentage of naive T cells measured by flow cytometry. The CMV infection status of donors was not known, potentially confounding age-related changes in expanded clonotypes. Because profiling used bulk unsorted PBMCs, naive and antigen-experienced compartments could not be compared conclusively.

Sequencing was performed on blood. The chain joins TRBV18 to TRBJ1-2; the D region possibly corresponds to TRBD1 (5 bases align). The clonotype comes from a man aged 18-30 years in good health. The sequenced DNA: TGTGCCAGCTCACCAAAGCGGGACGCCGTCTATGGCTACACCTTC. It translates as CASSPKRDAVYGYTF. Beyond the CDR3, the reference TRBV18 and TRBJ1-2 genes provide the residues; the full variable domain reads: NAGVMQNPRHLVRRRGQEARLRCSPMKGHSHVYWYRQLPEEGLKFMVYLQKENIIDESGMPKERFSAEFPKEGPSILRIQQVVRGDSAAYFCASSPKRDAVYGYTFGSGTRLTVV.